The present T cell receptor beta chain was sequenced within a study of T cell responses to AZD1222 COVID-19 vaccine. Profiling relied on immunoSEQ multiplex PCR, and the TCRdb table lists in-frame clones only, not all of them. The table shows around 250,000 clones, with 85% to 95% occurring only once. Trimming removed 0 bases at V and 8 bases at J, with 10 bases between. This CDR3 comprises 13 residues. The chain joins TRBV12-3 or TRBV12-4 to TRBJ1-2, with a possible D match to TRBD1 (5 bases). Sequencing was performed on peripheral blood, taken on day 0 of AZD1222 vaccination. The sequence came from an adult in good health. The CDR3 is CASSLARDGGYTF. CDR3 in DNA: TGTGCCAGCAGTTTAGCCCGGGACGGCGGCTACACCTTC.